This T cell receptor (beta chain) was identified in a study of T-cell reconstitution after alpha-beta-depleted transplantation in children. Germline-derived CDR1 and CDR2 are SGHRS and YFSETQ. V gave up 6 bases and J gave up 10 bases, with 11 bases separating them. This CDR3 comprises 11 residues. In this sample, this clonotype turned up a few times. Its antigen is not known. Unique molecular identifiers were built into the TCRbeta library. TCRdb analysed the PCR reads with MiXCR anew, one entry per CDR3 protein. This table has more than 100,000 distinct CDR3 sequences, 20% to 25% appearing once. The study's findings and limits: After transplant, high TCRbeta diversity at day 60 in some patients arose from surviving recipient T cells and thymic progenitors. Alpha-beta T cells about two months after transplant reportedly derived from several hundred expanded graft clones. T cells produced anew were the main source of T-cell counts and diversity one year after transplant.

Sequencing used PBMCs, mostly from graft donor cells, obtained 180 days after TCRalphabeta/CD19-depleted stem cell transplant. This receptor was identified in a male patient aged 2 to 9 who had a stem cell transplant for chronic granulomatous disease, so the T cells may come from the graft donor. V is TRBV5-1 and J is TRBJ2-1; the D call may be TRBD1 or TRBD2 (6 bases each). The CDR3: CASILGGEQFF. The CDR3, as DNA: TGCGCCAGCATACTCGGGGGCGAGCAGTTCTTC.